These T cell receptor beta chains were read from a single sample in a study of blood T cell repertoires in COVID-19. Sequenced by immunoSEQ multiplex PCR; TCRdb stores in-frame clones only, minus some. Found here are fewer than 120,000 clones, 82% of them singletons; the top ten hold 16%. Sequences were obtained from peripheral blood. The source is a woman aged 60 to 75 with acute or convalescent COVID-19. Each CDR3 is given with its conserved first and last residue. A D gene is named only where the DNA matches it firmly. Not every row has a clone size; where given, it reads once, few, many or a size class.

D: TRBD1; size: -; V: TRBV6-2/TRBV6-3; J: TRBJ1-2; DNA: TGTGCCAGCAGTCAATACGTCGGGACAGTAAACTATGGCTACACCTTC; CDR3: CASSQYVGTVNYGYTF
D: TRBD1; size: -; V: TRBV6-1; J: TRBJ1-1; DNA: TGTGCCAGCAGTGAAGCCTTGACAGGGCCCGAAGCTTTCTTT; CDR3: CASSEALTGPEAFF
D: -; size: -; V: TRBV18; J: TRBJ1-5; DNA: TGTGCCAGCTCACCACCGGCAGACAATCAGCCCCAGCATTTT; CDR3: CASSPPADNQPQHF
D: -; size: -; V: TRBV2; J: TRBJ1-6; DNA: TGTGCCAGCAGTAGACAGAATTCACCCCTCCACTTT; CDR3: CASSRQNSPLHF
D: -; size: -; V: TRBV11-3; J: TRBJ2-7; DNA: TGTGCCAGCAGTCGAGGAAGGGGGTCCTACGAGCAGTACTTC; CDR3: CASSRGRGSYEQYF
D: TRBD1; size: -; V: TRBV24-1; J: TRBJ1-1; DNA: TGTGCCACCAGGTCGGGACAGGGGGCGCCGACTGAAGCTTTCTTT; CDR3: CATRSGQGAPTEAFF
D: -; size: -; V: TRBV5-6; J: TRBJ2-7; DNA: TGTGCCAGCAGCTTGGTGGACATGGGGCAGTACTTC; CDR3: CASSLVDMGQYF
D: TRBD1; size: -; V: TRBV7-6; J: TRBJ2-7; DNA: TGTGCCAGCAGCTTAGATAGGGGGACAGGGCTGGTCGAGCAGTACTTC; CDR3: CASSLDRGTGLVEQYF
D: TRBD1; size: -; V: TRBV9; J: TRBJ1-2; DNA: TGTGCCAGCAGCGCTGGGGACAGGGGCCTAGGTGGCTACACCTTC; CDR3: CASSAGDRGLGGYTF
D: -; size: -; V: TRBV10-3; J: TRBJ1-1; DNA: TGTGCCATCAGTGACAGACAGACTGAAGCTTTCTTT; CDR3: CAISDRQTEAFF
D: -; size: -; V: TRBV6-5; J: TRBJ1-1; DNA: TGTGCCAGCAGTAGCGGGGCAGGGGTTGTTGAAGCTTTCTTT; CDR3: CASSSGAGVVEAFF
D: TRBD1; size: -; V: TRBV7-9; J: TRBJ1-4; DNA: TGTGCCAGCAGCACCTACAGGGGGCGTGGGAATGAAAAACTGTTTTTT; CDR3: CASSTYRGRGNEKLFF
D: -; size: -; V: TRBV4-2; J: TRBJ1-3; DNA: TGTGCCAGCAGGGGGGCGGCAGTCTCTGGAAACACCATATATTTT; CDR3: CASRGAAVSGNTIYF
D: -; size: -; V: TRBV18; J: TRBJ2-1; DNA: TGTGCCAGCTCACCCCCGGTCTTCCTCCACGGCGAAATGACAAATGAGCAGTTCTTC; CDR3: CASSPPVFLHGEMTNEQFF
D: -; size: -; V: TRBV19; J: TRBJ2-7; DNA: TGTGCCAGTAGTACATCGGGGGAGTCCTACGAGCAGTACTTC; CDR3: CASSTSGESYEQYF
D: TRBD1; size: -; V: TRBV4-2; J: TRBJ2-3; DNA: TGTGCCAGCAGCGCACGGGAAACAGGGGGCTTAGATACGCAGTATTTT; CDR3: CASSARETGGLDTQYF
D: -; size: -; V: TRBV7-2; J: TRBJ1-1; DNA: TGTGCCAGCAGCAGAAGGCGGGGGGCTGAAGCTTTCTTT; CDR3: CASSRRRGAEAFF
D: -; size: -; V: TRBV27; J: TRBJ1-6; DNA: TGTGCCAGCAGTCCGCGGACTGCGGGTAATTCACCCCTCCACTTT; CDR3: CASSPRTAGNSPLHF
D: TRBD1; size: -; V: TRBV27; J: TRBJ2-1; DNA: TGTGCCAGCAGGGGGACAGGGAGCCACAATGAGCAGTTCTTC; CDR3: CASRGTGSHNEQFF
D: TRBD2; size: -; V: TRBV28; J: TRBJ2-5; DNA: TGTGCCAGCAGTTTTAGCGGGGGGTTTCAAGAGACCCAGTACTTC; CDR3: CASSFSGGFQETQYF
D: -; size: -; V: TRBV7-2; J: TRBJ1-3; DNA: TGTGCCAGCAGGTCTCAGATTCAGGGAAACACCATATATTTT; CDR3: CASRSQIQGNTIYF
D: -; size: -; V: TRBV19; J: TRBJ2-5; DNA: TGTGCCAGTAGTATTACAGCCCGAAGGGAGACCCAGTACTTC; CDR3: CASSITARRETQYF
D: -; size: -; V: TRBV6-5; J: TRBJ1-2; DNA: TGTGCCAGCACCCGGGACAATAACTATGGCTACACCTTC; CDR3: CASTRDNNYGYTF
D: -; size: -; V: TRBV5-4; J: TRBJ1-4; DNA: TGTGCCAGCAGCAAAACGGGAGTGGGCTTTAATGAAAAACTGTTTTTT; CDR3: CASSKTGVGFNEKLFF
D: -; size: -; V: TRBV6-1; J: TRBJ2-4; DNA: TGTGCCAGCAGTGAAAATGCGAACATTCAGTACTTC; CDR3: CASSENANIQYF
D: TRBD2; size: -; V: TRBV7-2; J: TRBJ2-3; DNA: TGTGCCAGCAGCCTAACTAGCGGGGTGGGAGATACGCAGTATTTT; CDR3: CASSLTSGVGDTQYF
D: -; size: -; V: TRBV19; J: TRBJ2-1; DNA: TGTGCCAGTAGTGAGGCAATCACTTCCTACAATGAGCAGTTCTTC; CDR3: CASSEAITSYNEQFF
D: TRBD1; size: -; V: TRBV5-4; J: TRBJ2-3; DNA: TGTGCCAGCAGTCCCGGGACAGGGAAAACAGATACGCAGTATTTT; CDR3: CASSPGTGKTDTQYF
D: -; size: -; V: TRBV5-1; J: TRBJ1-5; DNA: TGCGCCAGCAGCTTGGGCGAGGGAGGGGCCGGTCAGCCCCAGCATTTT; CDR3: CASSLGEGGAGQPQHF
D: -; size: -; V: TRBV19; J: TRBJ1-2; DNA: TGTGCCTCGGATCGCAGGGGCCATGGCTACACCTTC; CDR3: CASDRRGHGYTF
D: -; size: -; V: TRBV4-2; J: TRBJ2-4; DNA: TGTGCCAGCAGCCAAGTAGGTGGAGCCGCGGCCAAAAACATTCAGTACTTC; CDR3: CASSQVGGAAAKNIQYF
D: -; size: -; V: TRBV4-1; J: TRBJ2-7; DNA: TGCGCCAGCAGCCGGGTTTCGCGAGGCGAGCAGTACTTC; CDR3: CASSRVSRGEQYF
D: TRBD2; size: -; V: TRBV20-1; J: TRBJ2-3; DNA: TGCAGTGCTAGTGGACCAAGGACTAGCGGGGGTCTGGATACGCAGTATTTT; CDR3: CSASGPRTSGGLDTQYF
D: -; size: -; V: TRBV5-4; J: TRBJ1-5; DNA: TGTGCCAGCAGCCCGGCGCATGGCGGCTTCAATCAGCCCCAGCATTTT; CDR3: CASSPAHGGFNQPQHF
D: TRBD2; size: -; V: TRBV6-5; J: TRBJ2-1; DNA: TGTGCCAGCAGTTACCGCGGACTGGGGGGGTATGAGCAGTTCTTC; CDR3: CASSYRGLGGYEQFF
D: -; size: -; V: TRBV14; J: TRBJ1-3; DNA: TGTGCCAGCAGCCAGGGACTTTATTCTGGAAACACCATATATTTT; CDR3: CASSQGLYSGNTIYF
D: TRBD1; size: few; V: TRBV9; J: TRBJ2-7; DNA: TGTGCCAGCAGCGAAGGGGACAGCCTCTACTACGAGCAGTACTTC; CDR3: CASSEGDSLYYEQYF
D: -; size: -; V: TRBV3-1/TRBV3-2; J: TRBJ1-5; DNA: TGTGCCAGCAGCCAAGGCAGGGGATTTCAGCCCCAGCATTTT; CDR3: CASSQGRGFQPQHF
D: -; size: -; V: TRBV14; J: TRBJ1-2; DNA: TGTGCCAGCAGCCAAGAATCCGGGAAATTCTATGGCTACACCTTC; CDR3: CASSQESGKFYGYTF
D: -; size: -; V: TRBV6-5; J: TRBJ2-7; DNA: TGTGCCAGCAGCGGCCAGGGCTACGAGCAGTACTTC; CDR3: CASSGQGYEQYF
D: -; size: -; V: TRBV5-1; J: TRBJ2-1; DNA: TGCGCCAGCAGTAAGACCGGGTTGGATGAGCAGTTCTTC; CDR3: CASSKTGLDEQFF
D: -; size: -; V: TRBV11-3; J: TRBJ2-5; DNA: TGTGCCAGCAGCCAGTCTAGAGGGCAAGAGACCCAGTACTTC; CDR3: CASSQSRGQETQYF
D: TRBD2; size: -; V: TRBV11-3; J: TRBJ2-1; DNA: TGTGCCAGCAGCCCGGGACTAGCGAACAATGAGCAGTTCTTC; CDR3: CASSPGLANNEQFF
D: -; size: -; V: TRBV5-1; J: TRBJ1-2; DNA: TGCGCCAGCGGGTCGGGCCGGGGGAACTATGGCTACACCTTC; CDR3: CASGSGRGNYGYTF
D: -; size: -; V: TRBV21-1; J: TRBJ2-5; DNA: TGTGCCAGCAGCAAAAATAGGATTTGGTTTGGGGGGGCCCAAGAGACCCAGTACTTC; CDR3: CASSKNRIWFGGAQETQYF